The 23 T cell receptor beta chains below come from one sample, sequenced in a study of blood T cell repertoires in COVID-19. Produced via immunoSEQ multiplex PCR; TCRdb's table is partial and in-frame only. This table holds approximately 160,000 clones, approximately 91% found once. What was sequenced was peripheral blood. Receptors were obtained from a man aged 45-60 years with acute or convalescent COVID-19.

V is TRBV28 and J is TRBJ1-4, with a tentative D call TRBD1 (5 bases). CDR1 and CDR2 (germline): MDHEN, SYDVKM. Trimming took 10 bases from V and 0 from J, leaving 6 bases between them. The CDR3 spans 12 residues. The CDR3 DNA sequence: TGTGCCACGACAGCAACTAATGAAAAACTGTTTTTT. This gives the protein CATTATNEKLFF. Full variable domain (remainder filled in from reference TRBV28 and TRBJ1-4): DVKVTQSSRYLVKRTGEKVFLECVQDMDHENMFWYRQDPGLGLRLIYFSYDVKMKEKGDIPEGYSVSREKKERFSLILESASTNQTSMYLCATTATNEKLFFGSGTQLSVL.

The genes are TRBV20-1 and TRBJ1-2, with D tentatively TRBD1 (5 bases). The V end was cut by 4 bases, the J end by 7 bases, with 7 bases between. Germline lookup yields CDR1 DFQATT and CDR2 SNEGSKA (reference sequence). The CDR3 extends over 10 amino acids. The CDR3 DNA reads as TGCAGTGCTAACGGGGGTGGCTACACCTTC. Protein: CSANGGGYTF.

The J gene is TRBJ2-1, the V gene TRBV2; 12 positions match TRBD2. The CDR3 loop spans 16 amino acids. The trim removed 9 bases at V and 2 bases at J, leaving 8 bases unmatched. The germline gives CDR1 SNHLY, CDR2 FYNNEI. In nucleotides, the CDR3 is TGTGCCAGACAACGACTAGCGGGAGTAGCCTACAATGAGCAGTTCTTC. Amino acids: CARQRLAGVAYNEQFF.

J is TRBJ2-7 and V is TRBV7-8, with 15 positions matching TRBD2. The germline V gene has CDR1 SGHVS and CDR2 FQNEAQ. The CDR3 loop spans 16 amino acids. Unmatched junction bases numbered 7, after V lost 5 bases and J lost 5 bases. CDR3 loop: CASSLRTSGRAHEQYF. Here the CDR3 DNA reads TGTGCCAGCAGCCTACGGACTAGCGGGAGGGCCCACGAGCAGTACTTC.

This chain joins TRBV7-2 and TRBJ1-2, with 8 bases lining up with TRBD1. There are 18 residues in the CDR3. Per the germline V gene, CDR1 is SGHTA and CDR2 is FQGNSA. V lost 1 base and J lost 7; bases outside the gene matches: 17. CDR3 sequence reads: CASSLVHRGEYTTIGYTF. CDR3 nucleotides: TGTGCCAGCAGCTTAGTGCACAGGGGGGAGTATACAACTATTGGCTACACCTTC.

The V gene is TRBV7-2, the J gene TRBJ2-5; 7 bases fit TRBD1. This CDR3 region has 15 residues. Germline CDR1 reads SGHTA; CDR2 reads FQGNSA. The V gene end was trimmed by 3 bases and the J gene end by 9 bases; junction bases not matched to a gene: 13. CDR3 coding DNA: TGTGCCAGCAGCTTCCGGGACAGCCCATCAGGGGCCCAGTACTTC. It yields the protein CASSFRDSPSGAQYF.

The rearrangement uses TRBV19 and TRBJ2-7; 7 nucleotides agree with TRBD1. There are 14 residues in the CDR3. After removal of 6 bases from V and 5 bases from J, the junction contained 10 bases not matched to a gene. The germline gives CDR1 LNHDA, CDR2 SQIVND (reference sequence). CDR3 nucleotide sequence: TGTGCCAGTAGCCCCGGGACAGTTTTGGACGAGCAGTACTTC. Translating it yields CASSPGTVLDEQYF.

V usage is TRBV28 and J usage is TRBJ2-1; 9 bases are shared with TRBD2. Germline lookup yields CDR1 MDHEN and CDR2 SYDVKM. Germline trimming cut 1 base from V and 5 bases from J; bases unmatched to any gene: 6. This CDR3 has 16 amino acids. The CDR3 nucleotides are TGTGCCAGCAGTTTATTTGCTAGCGGGGCGGACAATGAGCAGTTCTTC. It translates to CASSLFASGADNEQFF.

The chain links TRBV5-1 to TRBJ1-2; TRBD1 might be the D (6 bases). The germline V and J ends were trimmed by 0 bases and 8 bases, with 14 bases remaining between them. The CDR3 runs 14 residues. Per germline, CDR1 SGHRS and CDR2 YFSETQ. This chain's CDR3 is CASSLGGSGVGYTF. Written as DNA, the CDR3 is TGCGCCAGCAGCTTGGGGGGCTCAGGGGTCGGCTACACCTTC.

V and J are TRBV5-1 and TRBJ1-1; 8 bases map to TRBD1. Germline assignment: CDR1 SGHRS and CDR2 YFSETQ. J gave up 1 base and V 4 bases, and 6 bases lay outside the gene matches. CDR3 length equals 15 residues. The CDR3 region is CASSTTGQGNTEAFF. The DNA for the CDR3 is TGCGCCAGCAGCACCACTGGACAGGGGAACACTGAAGCTTTCTTT. Supplemented by reference TRBV5-1 and TRBJ1-1, the full variable domain reads KAGVTQTPRYLIKTRGQQVTLSCSPISGHRSVSWYQQTPGQGLQFLFEYFSETQRNKGNFPGRFSGRQFSNSRSEMNVSTLELGDSALYLCASSTTGQGNTEAFFGQGTRLTVV.

This clone came up once. V and J are TRBV29-1 and TRBJ2-5, with TRBD1 as a possible D gene (7 bases). The V end was cut by 6 bases, the J end by 5 bases, with 13 bases between. This CDR3 comprises 12 residues. Germline V gene sequence: CDR1 SQVTM, CDR2 ANQGSEA. The CDR3 DNA is TGCAGCGTAACAGGGGCGGGGGAGACCCAGTACTTC. It encodes CSVTGAGETQYF. The full variable domain, its missing parts supplied by reference TRBV29-1 and TRBJ2-5, is SAVISQKPSRDICQRGTSLTIQCQVDSQVTMMFWYRQQPGQSLTLIATANQGSEATYESGFVIDKFPISRPNLTFSTLTVSNMSPEDSSIYLCSVTGAGETQYFGPGTRLLVL.

V is TRBV10-1 and J is TRBJ2-7; TRBD1 matches 9 bases. The CDR3 totals 14 residues. The V gene's germline CDR1 is WNHNN and CDR2 SYGVQD (reference sequence). The ends lost 9 bases at V and 0 bases at J; junction bases unmatched: 6. CDR3 coding DNA: TGCGCCAGGACCTCGGGACAGGGCTCCTACGAGCAGTACGTC. Its protein is CARTSGQGSYEQYV.

The chain recombines TRBV18 with TRBJ2-5, with TRBD1 identical over 7 bases. Germline lookup yields CDR1 KGHSH and CDR2 LQKENI. V gave up 2 bases and J gave up 2 bases; unmatched junction bases: 2. This CDR3 has 14 residues. CDR3 nucleotides: TGTGCCAGCTCACCAACGGACAGGCAAGAGACCCAGTACTTC. This codes for CASSPTDRQETQYF.

Written as DNA, the CDR3 is TGTGCCAGCTCACCAAGTGGGCTAGCGGGAGAGCGGCTCTCCTACGAGCAGTACTTC. Protein product: CASSPSGLAGERLSYEQYF. The chain is built from TRBV18 and TRBJ2-7, with 10 bases fitting TRBD2. The V and J ends lost 2 bases and 0 bases, in that order; junction bases with no gene match: 13. The CDR3 length is 19 residues. Germline loops: CDR1 KGHSH, CDR2 LQKENI.

The chain joins TRBV27 to TRBJ2-4, with TRBD1 matching 7 bases. The CDR3 has 13 residues. CDR1 and CDR2 from the germline V gene are MNHEY and SMNVEV (reference sequence). V dropped 8 bases and J dropped 15; count of bases not matched to a gene: 16. The DNA for the CDR3 is TGTGCCAGCTCCAATCGAGCCGGCTCAGGGGGGTACTTC. Translation gives CASSNRAGSGGYF.

V and J are TRBV2 and TRBJ2-5, with D perhaps TRBD1 (5 bases). Germline V gene sequence: CDR1 SNHLY, CDR2 FYNNEI. V lost 4 bases and J lost 3, with 9 bases in between. The CDR3 contains 13 residues. The CDR3 DNA sequence: TGTGCCAGCAGTGCCCAGGGTGAAGAGACCCAGTACTTC. Translated, it gives CASSAQGEETQYF.

V and J are TRBV6-5 and TRBJ1-5; D is ambiguous. V dropped 2 bases and J dropped 1 base, with 9 bases sitting between them. The CDR3 runs 15 residues. From germline, CDR1 is MNHEY and CDR2 SVGAGI. The CDR3 protein is CASSYQELSNQPQHF. CDR3 nucleotide sequence: TGTGCCAGCAGTTACCAGGAATTAAGCAATCAGCCCCAGCATTTT.

The CDR3: CASSYQGNTEAFF. The CDR3 coding sequence is TGTGCCAGCAGCTACCAGGGGAACACTGAAGCTTTCTTT. This chain links TRBV2 with TRBJ1-1; possible D gene TRBD1, 5 bases. The CDR3 contains 13 residues. Per the germline V gene, CDR1 is SNHLY and CDR2 is FYNNEI. With 6 bases removed from V and 1 base from J, the gap between germline ends came to 9 bases.

This clone was seen only once. The chain uses TRBV3-1 (or the pseudogene TRBV3-2) and TRBJ2-7; possibly TRBD2 for D (5 bases). Germline assignment: CDR1 LGHDT and CDR2 YNNKEL (reference sequence). The CDR3 consists of 14 residues. V dropped 4 bases and J dropped 2 bases, with 12 bases sitting between them. Written as DNA, the CDR3 is TGTGCCAGCAGCCGGGCTAGCAGTACCTACGAGCAGTACTTC. Translated: CASSRASSTYEQYF.

The V and J genes are TRBV7-9 and TRBJ1-1; possible D gene TRBD1, 6 bases. V lost 5 bases and J 2 bases, leaving 15 bases between the germline ends. Germline V lookup: CDR1 SEHNR, CDR2 FQNEAQ (reference sequence). The CDR3 is 15 residues long. The CDR3 loop reads CASSGATGQNTEAFF. The CDR3 coding sequence is TGTGCCAGCAGCGGAGCCACGGGACAAAACACTGAAGCTTTCTTT.

V gene TRBV6-5 combines with J gene TRBJ1-6, with 8 bases identical to TRBD1. V gave up 6 bases and J gave up 9 bases; unmatched junction bases: 7. CDR3 length: 14 amino acids. Germline CDR1 and CDR2: MNHEY and SVGAGI. This CDR3 is CASRLDRVLSPLHF. The CDR3 DNA reads as TGTGCCAGCAGACTGGACAGGGTCCTTTCACCCCTCCACTTT.

The V call is TRBV6-1, the J call TRBJ1-5; the D gene is possibly TRBD1 (5 bases). Trimming shortened V by 0 bases and J by 6 bases, and 9 bases separated the two germline ends. The V gene's germline CDR1 is MNHNS and CDR2 SASEGT. CDR3 length: 14 amino acids. CDR3 residues: CASSEAGGAQPQHF. The CDR3 DNA reads as TGTGCCAGCAGTGAAGCGGGGGGAGCTCAGCCCCAGCATTTT.

The sample holds a few counts of this clone. J is TRBJ2-7 and V is TRBV15; 15 bases fit TRBD2. Germline-derived CDR1 and CDR2 are LNHNV and YYDKDF (reference sequence). V lost 3 bases, J lost 7 bases, and 7 bases stayed unmatched. The CDR3 length is 16 residues. Here the CDR3 reads CATSRSRTSGRGEQYF. CDR3 bases: TGTGCCACCAGCAGGTCAAGGACTAGCGGGAGGGGGGAGCAGTACTTC. The whole variable domain, remainder taken from reference TRBV15 and TRBJ2-7, is DAMVIQNPRYQVTQFGKPVTLSCSQTLNHNVMYWYQQKSSQAPKLLFHYYDKDFNNEADTPDNFQSRRPNTSFCFLDIRSPGLGDTAMYLCATSRSRTSGRGEQYFGPGTRLTVT.